Listed below are T cell receptor beta chains from one sample, sequenced in a study of blood T cell repertoires in COVID-19. Method: immunoSEQ multiplex PCR; TCRdb's copy keeps in-frame clones and lacks some. The sample contains 150,000 to 180,000 clones, roughly four fifths of which appear only once. Sequenced material: peripheral blood. Receptors were obtained from a man at least 80 years old with acute or convalescent COVID-19. Both conserved end residues are part of each CDR3. Fields, in order: clone size, V gene, J gene, D gene, CDR3 DNA, CDR3 protein. D genes are given only for firm matches. Part of the rows lack a size; the others show once, few, many or a class for expanded clones.

>few|TRBV6-5|TRBJ1-6|-
TGTGCCAGCAGAATCGGGACACTTAATTCACCCCTCCACTTT
CASRIGTLNSPLHF
>few|TRBV5-4|TRBJ2-2|TRBD1
TGTGCCAGCAGCCCTGCAGGGGGGAACACCGGGGAGCTGTTTTTT
CASSPAGGNTGELFF
>-|TRBV19|TRBJ1-1|-
TGTGCCACGGGGCAAGGTCGAGGGGAGGCTGAAGCTTTCTTT
CATGQGRGEAEAFF
>-|TRBV6-5|TRBJ2-1|TRBD1
TGTGCCAGCAGGGGACAGTTACTTTACAATGAGCAGTTCTTC
CASRGQLLYNEQFF
>many|TRBV30|TRBJ1-1|-
TGTGCCTGGGGGCGGGCGCAGGGGACTGAAGCTTTCTTT
CAWGRAQGTEAFF
>-|TRBV28|TRBJ1-1|-
TGTGCCAGCAGTGGGCCAAACACTGAAGCTTTCTTT
CASSGPNTEAFF
>-|TRBV14|TRBJ1-4|-
TGTGCCAGCAGCCAGCATCAGGGTACTAATGAAAAACTGTTTTTT
CASSQHQGTNEKLFF
>-|TRBV6-5|TRBJ1-1|TRBD1
TGTGCCAGCAGTTCCCGGGACAGGGGGCTTATCACTGAAGCTTTCTTT
CASSSRDRGLITEAFF
>-|TRBV30|TRBJ1-4|-
TGTGCCTGGAGTATCTACACTAATGAAAAACTGTTTTTT
CAWSIYTNEKLFF
>-|TRBV11-3|TRBJ2-7|-
TGTGCCAGCAGCCAATTTCCAGGATCCTACGAGCAGTACTTC
CASSQFPGSYEQYF
>-|TRBV19|TRBJ1-4|-
TGTGCCAGTAGTCTTAGGGGTGAAAAACTGTTTTTT
CASSLRGEKLFF
>-|TRBV7-8|TRBJ1-6|-
TGTGCCAGCAGCTCGGGGAATAATTCACCCCTCCACTTT
CASSSGNNSPLHF
>-|TRBV4-2|TRBJ1-6|TRBD1
TGTGCCAGCAGCCAAGACCCACAGTACAGGGGGAATTCACCCCTCCACTTT
CASSQDPQYRGNSPLHF
>-|TRBV2|TRBJ1-5|-
TGTGCCAGCAGTGAAGGGGGTAGGGGCCAGCCCCAGCATTTT
CASSEGGRGQPQHF
>-|TRBV3-1/TRBV3-2|TRBJ2-1|-
TGTGCCAGCAGCCAAGTTAATCGGGGGGCGCTGGACAATGAGCAGTTCTTC
CASSQVNRGALDNEQFF
>once|TRBV6-5|TRBJ2-2|TRBD1
TGTGCCAGCAGCCTGGGACAGGGGGCGGGCGGGGAGCTGTTTTTT
CASSLGQGAGGELFF
>-|TRBV29-1|TRBJ2-3|-
TGCAGCGTTGACAGGGTCGGCACAGATACGCAGTATTTT
CSVDRVGTDTQYF
>-|TRBV5-1|TRBJ1-5|TRBD1
TGCGCCAGCAGCTCAGGGGACAGCGGTCAGCCCCAGCATTTT
CASSSGDSGQPQHF
>-|TRBV7-8|TRBJ1-3|TRBD1
TGTGCCAGCAGCTTAGTTGGGGGACAGGGGGCTTCTGGAAACACCATATATTTT
CASSLVGGQGASGNTIYF
>-|TRBV12-3/TRBV12-4|TRBJ1-2|-
TGTGCCAGCAGTTTAGGGGGCATTTATGGCTACACCTTC
CASSLGGIYGYTF
>-|TRBV10-1|TRBJ2-2|-
TGCGCCAGCAGTGAACCAGGGGGGACCGGGGAGCTGTTTTTT
CASSEPGGTGELFF
>-|TRBV6-5|TRBJ2-1|-
TGTGCCAGCAGTAACAGGGTAGGTGAGCAGTTCTTC
CASSNRVGEQFF
>-|TRBV5-8|TRBJ2-5|-
TGTGCCAGCAGCCAAGTCAGACTGGCGGAGACCCAGTACTTC
CASSQVRLAETQYF
>-|TRBV19|TRBJ2-1|TRBD2
TGTGCCAGTAGTATTGGGGGGACTACCCAGTTCTTC
CASSIGGTTQFF
>-|TRBV29-1|TRBJ1-1|TRBD1
TGCAGCGTTCAGGGGGCGAGGCGGAACACTGAAGCTTTCTTT
CSVQGARRNTEAFF
>-|TRBV6-5|TRBJ2-2|TRBD1
TGTGCCAGCAGTTCAGGGACAGGGGGCTACACCGGGGAGCTGTTTTTT
CASSSGTGGYTGELFF
>-|TRBV5-1|TRBJ2-1|TRBD1
TGCGCCAGCAGCTGGGGACAGGGGGCTGGGGAGCAGTTCTTC
CASSWGQGAGEQFF
>-|TRBV5-1|TRBJ1-2|TRBD1
TGCGCCAGCAGCAGGACAGGGCGCGCTAACTATGGCTACACCTTC
CASSRTGRANYGYTF
>-|TRBV3-1/TRBV3-2|TRBJ1-1|TRBD1
TGTGCCAGCAGCCCTGGACAGGGGATGTTGGGTTTCTTT
CASSPGQGMLGFF
>once|TRBV19|TRBJ1-2|-
TGTGCCAGTAGTATAGACGCGGCCCTGGACTATGGCTACACCTTC
CASSIDAALDYGYTF